Below, 3 T cell receptor beta chains from the same sample are listed, as sequenced in a study of blood T cell repertoires in COVID-19. Profiled with immunoSEQ multiplex PCR; TCRdb holds only in-frame clones, not every one. The profile shows some 280,000 clones, approximately 89% of them singletons. Source material: peripheral blood. These receptors were collected from a woman between 55 and 75 years old with acute or convalescent COVID-19.

The chain carries TRBV5-1 and TRBJ1-2, with TRBD1 matching over 11 bases. There are 14 residues in the CDR3. CDR1 and CDR2 (germline): SGHRS, YFSETQ. Germline trimming cut 10 bases from V and 4 bases from J; bases unmatched to any gene: 9. The CDR3 loop reads CACTRDRGTYGYTF. The CDR3 coding sequence is TGCGCCTGCACCCGGGACAGGGGGACCTATGGCTACACCTTC.

This rearrangement joins TRBV4-2 to TRBJ2-2; a weak D match, TRBD2 (6 bases). This CDR3 has 16 amino acids. V was shortened by 0 bases and J by 2 bases, with 10 bases between the two germline ends. Germline V gene lookup returns CDR1 LGHNA and CDR2 YNFKEQ. CDR3 sequence (DNA): TGTGCCAGCAGCCAAGAGGAGGGGCTCAACACCGGGGAGCTGTTTTTT. Encoded protein: CASSQEEGLNTGELFF.

The chain joins TRBV7-9 to TRBJ1-5; the match to TRBD1 covers 11 bases. The CDR3 contains 17 residues. The ends lost 4 bases at V and 2 bases at J; junction bases unmatched: 7. The V gene's germline CDR1 is SEHNR and CDR2 FQNEAQ (reference sequence). The CDR3 sequence is CASSSGQGGSGNQPQHF. In DNA, the CDR3 is TGTGCCAGCAGCTCGGGACAGGGGGGCAGTGGCAATCAGCCCCAGCATTTT. Full variable domain (outside the CDR3, taken from reference TRBV7-9 and TRBJ1-5): DTGVSQNPRHKITKRGQNVTFRCDPISEHNRLYWYRQTLGQGPEFLTYFQNEAQLEKSRLLSDRFSAERPKGSFSTLEIQRTEQGDSAMYLCASSSGQGGSGNQPQHFGDGTRLSIL.